This T cell receptor beta chain stems from a study of blood T cells in healthy people across ages. Points from the study as a whole: A greater number of naive CD4+ cells and higher diversity distinguished long-lived donors from aged donors.

The extraction recovered at least 5.5 micrograms of total RNA per sample. It was with a sample-barcoded 5' primer and a J-beta primer mix that a second PCR of about 6 to 12 cycles was run. From the 5' RACE reads, TCRdb called clonotypes with MiXCR, one entry per CDR3 protein. The sample contains hundreds of thousands of distinct CDR3 sequences, about 51% of which appear only once. In its sample, this clonotype was seen a few times. No antigen is known for it. Material for sequencing was blood. The TCR was taken from a woman of 80 years or more in good health.

The CDR3 DNA follows: TGTGCCAGCAGCAATTCTCATCCCCGTTGGGGGGGGCCCTCCTACGAGCAGTACTTC. This encodes CASSNSHPRWGGPSYEQYF. This chain links TRBV7-9 with TRBJ2-7, with D possibly being TRBD2 (7 bases). Trimming took 5 bases from V and 0 from J, leaving 26 bases between them. Germline lookup yields CDR1 SEHNR and CDR2 FQNEAQ (reference sequence). The CDR3 runs to 19 residues.